One and the same sample provided the 2 T cell receptor beta chains below, sequenced in a study of CD8 T cells in Susac syndrome. RNA amounts of about 0.5 to 1 ug underwent reverse transcription with random hexamers. TCRdb processed the immunoSEQ multiplex PCR reads anew with MiXCR; each CDR3 protein has one entry. The table includes 56,000 or so distinct CDR3 sequences, just under 95% detected once. Sequenced: CD8+ T cells from PBMCs. The receptors originated from a human donor with Susac syndrome.

The chain employs TRBV7-6 and TRBJ2-1; D is unclear. This CDR3 contains 13 residues. V lost 1 base, J lost 7 bases, and 8 bases lay in between. Germline values: CDR1 SGHVS, CDR2 FNYEAQ. CDR3 bases: TGTGCCAGCAGCTTAGAGATCGGGAATGAGCAGTTCTTC. It is translated as CASSLEIGNEQFF.

The table lists this clonotype with a few counts. The rearrangement joins TRBV4-3 to TRBJ2-5, with D hard to call. Per germline, CDR1 LGHNA and CDR2 YSLEER. CDR3 length equals 15 residues. V lost 0 bases and J 5 bases, leaving 13 bases between the germline ends. CDR3 loop: CASSQDVYGAETQYF. CDR3 coding DNA: TGCGCCAGCAGCCAAGATGTCTACGGAGCGGAGACCCAGTACTTC.